The rows below give T cell receptor beta chains drawn from one sample of a study of cytomegalovirus exposure and HLA in healthy donors. Repertoires were generated with immunoSEQ multiplex PCR, while TCRdb's copy carries only in-frame clones and drops some. This sample carries over 200,000 clones, roughly four fifths of them seen once, and the ten largest clones take over 0.5%. Sequenced material: PBMCs. The receptors were gathered from a woman in her thirties or forties in good health and CMV-seronegative. CDR3s include the opening cysteine and the closing phenylalanine or tryptophan. A D gene is named only where the DNA matches it firmly. Not all rows give a size; the values are once, few, many and, for expanded clones, a class.

DNA: TGTGCCACCAGCATGCCGGGACAGTACCACGAGCAGTACTTC
CDR3: CATSMPGQYHEQYF
size: -
D: TRBD1
V: TRBV15
J: TRBJ2-7

DNA: TGTGCCAGAATTGGCAGGGTCTCTGGGGCCAACGTCCTGACTTTC
CDR3: CARIGRVSGANVLTF
size: -
D: -
V: TRBV5-3
J: TRBJ2-6

DNA: TGTGCCAGCAGCTTGGCCCGGCAGGGCCAGAATGGCTACACCTTC
CDR3: CASSLARQGQNGYTF
size: -
D: -
V: TRBV5-4
J: TRBJ1-2

DNA: TGTGCCAGTAGTACCTCGACTAGCCAAGGATACAATGAGCAGTTCTTC
CDR3: CASSTSTSQGYNEQFF
size: -
D: TRBD2
V: TRBV19
J: TRBJ2-1

DNA: TGTGCCTGGAGTACAGGGGGGAATTCACCCCTCCACTTT
CDR3: CAWSTGGNSPLHF
size: -
D: TRBD1
V: TRBV30
J: TRBJ1-6

DNA: TGTGCCAGCAGCCCTGATACCCCCTCCGTCGGGTACTTC
CDR3: CASSPDTPSVGYF
size: -
D: -
V: TRBV28
J: TRBJ2-4

DNA: TGTGCCAGCTCAGGCCGGGACGAGCAGTACTTC
CDR3: CASSGRDEQYF
size: -
D: -
V: TRBV18
J: TRBJ2-7

DNA: TGTGCCAGCAGCTTCACTAGGACAGGGGAGATGAACACTGAAGCTTTCTTT
CDR3: CASSFTRTGEMNTEAFF
size: -
D: TRBD1
V: TRBV7-6
J: TRBJ1-1

DNA: TGTGCCAGCAGTAGCCGGGACAGGTCTTATGAAAAACTGTTTTTT
CDR3: CASSSRDRSYEKLFF
size: -
D: TRBD1
V: TRBV6-5
J: TRBJ1-4

DNA: TGTGCCAGCGGCGACAGGGGGCGCAGGTTCCTCCACTTT
CDR3: CASGDRGRRFLHF
size: few
D: TRBD1
V: TRBV6-1
J: TRBJ1-6

DNA: TGTGCCAGTACCTCCCGGGTACAGGGTAGTAATCAGCCCCAGCATTTT
CDR3: CASTSRVQGSNQPQHF
size: -
D: -
V: TRBV19
J: TRBJ1-5

DNA: TGTGCCAGCAGCCGAACAGAGTACTCTGGAAACACCATATATTTT
CDR3: CASSRTEYSGNTIYF
size: -
D: -
V: TRBV4-2
J: TRBJ1-3

DNA: TGCGCCAGCAGCCAAGATAGGAGGGCAGATGGGGCCAACGTCCTGACTTTC
CDR3: CASSQDRRADGANVLTF
size: -
D: -
V: TRBV4-3
J: TRBJ2-6

DNA: TGTGCCAGCAGTTACTCCGGGACAGGGTGGTCCGGGGAGCTGTTTTTT
CDR3: CASSYSGTGWSGELFF
size: -
D: TRBD1
V: TRBV6-5
J: TRBJ2-2

DNA: TGTGCCAGCACCAAACCGGGACAGGCCTTCTATGGCTACACCTTC
CDR3: CASTKPGQAFYGYTF
size: -
D: TRBD1
V: TRBV5-6
J: TRBJ1-2